The next 5 T cell receptor beta chains were all read from a single sample in a study of cytomegalovirus exposure and HLA in healthy donors. PCR employed 60 Vbeta and 13 Jbeta primers. TCRdb's table, derived via immunoSEQ multiplex PCR, lists solely in-frame clones and lacks some. The sample has some 190,000 clones, about 9.4% seen once. The sample comprised PBMCs. All receptors derive from a woman aged 25 to 45 in good health and CMV-seropositive.

DNA of the CDR3: TGTGCCAGCAGTCACTACAATGAGCAGTTCTTC. It codes for CASSHYNEQFF. The V gene is TRBV27, the J gene TRBJ2-1, with unresolved D. The CDR3 length is 11 residues. Germline V lookup: CDR1 MNHEY, CDR2 SMNVEV (reference sequence). V was pared by 5 bases and J by 3 bases, with 2 bases between.

This clone occurred a few times. The chain links TRBV9 to TRBJ1-3, with unresolved D. The CDR3 has 15 residues. V lost 0 bases, J lost 8 bases, and 15 bases lay in between. Germline V gene sequence: CDR1 SGDLS, CDR2 YYNGEE. The CDR3 nucleotides are TGTGCCAGCAGCGTAGTCCCGGGGAGATGGCACACCATATATTTT. Protein product: CASSVVPGRWHTIYF. Variable domain in full (rest from reference TRBV9 and TRBJ1-3): DSGVTQTPKHLITATGQRVTLRCSPRSGDLSVYWYQQSLDQGLQFLIQYYNGEERAKGNILERFSAQQFPDLHSELNLSSLELGDSALYFCASSVVPGRWHTIYFGEGSWLTVV.

This clone was observed a handful of times. The chain couples TRBV7-8 to TRBJ1-1, with TRBD1 identical over 8 bases. The V and J ends lost 3 bases and 6 bases, in that order; junction bases with no gene match: 6. This CDR3 is 14 amino acids long. Looked up from germline, CDR1 is SGHVS and CDR2 is FQNEAQ. For the CDR3, the DNA is TGTGCCAGCAGCTTGGGCAGGGGGCGGTCTGAAGCTTTCTTT. It codes for CASSLGRGRSEAFF.

The CDR3 DNA reads TGTGCCAGCTCCCCTACTCAGGGGGCCCGTATCTATGGCTACACCTTC. Protein sequence: CASSPTQGARIYGYTF. The chain employs TRBV18 and TRBJ1-2; 8 positions match TRBD1. The V and J ends lost 6 bases and 4 bases, in that order; junction bases with no gene match: 13. The CDR3 has 16 amino acids. Germline CDR1 KGHSH, CDR2 LQKENI.

The J gene is TRBJ1-2, the V gene TRBV4-1, with D possibly being TRBD1 (6 bases). Germline-derived CDR1 and CDR2 are MGHRA and YSYEKL. The V end lost 0 bases, the J end lost 3 bases, and 8 bases lay between the germline ends. This CDR3 region has 14 residues. The CDR3 is CASSQDAGDYGYTF. The DNA of the CDR3 is TGCGCCAGCAGCCAAGACGCAGGGGACTATGGCTACACCTTC.